The 29 T cell receptor beta chains below come from one sample, sequenced in a study of regulatory T cells in long-lasting Graves disease. Time point defined: newly diagnosed GD, antithyroid drugs for less than 3 months. After RNA was extracted from PBMCs, the TCR library was made from it. iRepertoire HTBI primers and Arm-PCR of CDR3 regions built TCR beta libraries. TCRdb used MiXCR to reprocess the multiplex PCR reads, holding one entry per CDR3 protein. The sample includes 400,000 to 500,000 distinct CDR3 sequences, 15% of them seen just once. The same data also contributed to another study, on T cells in Graves' hyperthyroidism and ophthalmopathy.

Here the sequenced sample was peripheral blood mononuclear cells (PBMCs), taken at new diagnosis, from a patient treated with antithyroid drugs. The receptors were sampled from a middle-aged woman with Graves disease.

This clonotype was observed many times. The chain uses TRBV2 and TRBJ2-3, with D maybe TRBD2 (5 bases). Germline V CDR1 and CDR2: SNHLY, FYNNEI. CDR3 length: 14 residues. Trimming pared 4 bases from V and 4 bases from J, leaving 12 bases between. The CDR3 sequence is CASSGTSSSDTQYF. The CDR3 region has the DNA TGTGCCAGCAGTGGGACTTCCTCCTCAGATACGCAGTATTTT.

This clonotype appeared a few times. No conserved phenylalanine or tryptophan ends this CDR3, so it is likely a read error. The DNA is omitted, as the CDR3 cannot be located on it reliably, and the CDR3 follows TCRdb's listing. The chain carries TRBV30 and TRBJ2-3; the table calls TRBD1, which could not be checked here. CDR1 is GTSNPN and CDR2 is SVGIG in the germline V gene (reference sequence). With termini counted, the CDR3 has 15 amino acids. The CDR3 sequence: CAWSRPWTGATSIGI.

There are a few counts of this clonotype. Being one base from a much bigger clone, this may be a read error. The chain couples TRBV15 to TRBJ2-5; 7 bases are shared with TRBD2. The CDR3 is made up of 17 amino acids. Looked up from germline, CDR1 is LNHNV and CDR2 is YYDKDF (reference sequence). The CDR3 DNA is TGTGCCAGCAGCTTTGGGACTGGCGGGAGAGGTGAAGAGACCCAGTACTTC. This sequence encodes CASSFGTGGRGEETQYF. The full variable domain, in which reference TRBV15 and TRBJ2-5 provide the parts outside the CDR3, is DAMVIQNPRYQVTQFGKPVTLSCSQTLNHNVMYWYQQKSSQAPKLLFHYYDKDFNNEADTPDNFQSRRPNTSFCFLDIRSPGLGDTAMYLCASSFGTGGRGEETQYFGPGTRLLVL.

Details on this clonotype: A read error may explain this, as a much larger clone is one base away. The V and J genes are TRBV7-8 and TRBJ2-3; 12 positions agree with TRBD2. CDR1 is SGHVS, CDR2 FQNEAQ, per germline. The CDR3 sequence is 16 residues long. Trimming at V came to 4 bases and at J to 5 bases, leaving 7 bases not matched to a gene. CDR3 protein: CASSSARLAGEDTQYF. For the CDR3, the DNA is TGTGCCAGCAGCTCAGCTAGACTAGCGGGAGAAGATACGCAGTATTTT.

This clonotype was counted ten times or more. The chain recombines TRBV18 with TRBJ2-7; D remains unclear. CDR3 size: 14 residues. Germline loops: CDR1 KGHSH, CDR2 LQKENI. Trimming pared 2 bases from V and 1 base from J, leaving 9 bases between. This CDR3 reads CASSPRTESYEQYF. For the CDR3, the DNA is TGTGCCAGCTCACCAAGGACCGAGTCCTACGAGCAGTACTTC.

This clonotype was counted a few times. This chain joins TRBV5-6 and TRBJ2-2, with 10 bases identical to TRBD1. Germline V gene lookup returns CDR1 SGHDT and CDR2 YYEEEE. This CDR3 comprises 16 residues. The V and J ends lost 4 bases and 0 bases, in that order; junction bases with no gene match: 3. The CDR3 DNA reads TGTGCCAGCAGCCCCGGGACAGGGGCGAACACCGGGGAGCTGTTTTTT. Translated: CASSPGTGANTGELFF.

The chain uses TRBV10-1 and TRBJ2-1; D remains ambiguous. Trimming cost V 5 bases and J 15 bases, with 23 bases left between them. The germline V gene encodes CDR1 WNHNN and CDR2 SYGVQD (reference sequence). The CDR3 runs 14 residues. The chain's CDR3 is CASSPQRVAHKVFF. CDR3 DNA: TGCGCCAGCAGTCCTCAACGGGTTGCCCATAAGGTGTTCTTC.

For this clonotype: At one end the junction does not follow the germline gene, possibly because of a read error. V usage is TRBV7-2 and J usage is TRBJ2-6, with D possibly matching TRBD1 (5 bases). CDR3 length equals 15 residues. Germline V lookup: CDR1 SGHTA, CDR2 FQGNSA. CDR3 sequence: CANSSQGTGANVLTF. In DNA, the CDR3 is TGTGCCAACAGCTCGCAGGGTACTGGGGCCAACGTCCTGACTTTC.

A note on this clonotype: A much bigger clone sits one base away, suggesting this may be a read error. The chain employs TRBV6-5 and TRBJ1-5, with D perhaps TRBD1 (5 bases). The CDR3 runs to 15 residues. Germline values: CDR1 MNHEY, CDR2 SVGAGI. For the CDR3, the DNA is TGTGCCAGCAGTTATGGGGGTAACAGCAATCAGTCCCAGCATTTT. This gives the protein CASSYGGNSNQSQHF.

This clonotype was detected ten times or more. The chain employs TRBV28 and TRBJ2-7; D gene ambiguous. Per germline, CDR1 MDHEN and CDR2 SYDVKM. The CDR3 has 12 residues. Trimming cost V 2 bases and J 5 bases, with 7 bases left between them. CDR3 coding DNA: TGTGCCAGCAGTTTAAGAGCTCACGAGCAGTACTTC. Translation: CASSLRAHEQYF.

This clonotype came up many times. The rearrangement joins TRBV2 to TRBJ2-1; D gene unclear. Trimming took off 3 bases at V and 10 bases at J, with 13 bases between the two ends. This CDR3 is built from 13 residues. Germline values: CDR1 SNHLY, CDR2 FYNNEI. The CDR3 region is CASSDSGRGEQFF. CDR3 coding DNA: TGTGCCAGCAGTGACTCCGGACGTGGCGAGCAGTTCTTC.

This clonotype was seen a few times. The chain recombines TRBV27 with TRBJ2-1, with 7 bases aligning to TRBD2. V was clipped by 4 bases and J by 4 bases; unmatched bases: 10. The CDR3 covers 16 residues. Germline CDR1 reads MNHEY; CDR2 reads SMNVEV (reference sequence). In DNA form, the CDR3 reads TGTGCCAGCAGTTCCCCCTCTAGCGGAAAATACAATGAGCAGTTCTTC. Encoded protein: CASSSPSSGKYNEQFF.

This clonotype appeared many times. The chain recombines TRBV7-9 with TRBJ2-3; possible D gene TRBD1, 5 bases. Trimming stripped 10 bases from V and 2 bases from J, with 13 bases between. The CDR3 has 13 residues. Germline lookup yields CDR1 SEHNR and CDR2 FQNEAQ (reference sequence). DNA for the CDR3: TGTGCCACCACACAGGAGAACACAGATACGCAGTATTTT. The encoded protein is CATTQENTDTQYF.

This clonotype has a count of ten or more. The CDR3 spells CASSQGAGETQYF. The CDR3 DNA sequence: TGTGCCAGCTCGCAGGGGGCTGGAGAGACCCAGTACTTC. The chain links TRBV18 to TRBJ2-5; 8 bases agree with TRBD1. From germline, CDR1 is KGHSH and CDR2 LQKENI. Losses at the gene ends were 6 bases for V and 4 bases for J; bases not matched to a gene: 4. This CDR3 has 13 residues.

This clonotype was seen at least ten times. The chain links TRBV11-3 to TRBJ1-1; TRBD1 might be the D (5 bases). V shed 1 base and J shed 7 bases, with 7 bases lying between them. This CDR3 has 12 amino acids. CDR1 is SGHNT, CDR2 YENEEA, per germline. CDR3 loop: CASSLVTGEAFF. Written as DNA, the CDR3 is TGTGCCAGCAGCTTAGTAACAGGTGAAGCTTTCTTT.

There are a few counts of this clonotype. A far larger clone is only one base removed, so a read error is likely. V gene TRBV7-9 combines with J gene TRBJ2-1, with D uncertain. Judging by the DNA end, TRBJ2-5 fits better; the J call may be wrong. Germline CDR1 and CDR2: SEHNR and FQNEAQ (reference sequence). This CDR3 is built from 12 residues. The CDR3 reads CASSSGSEIQYF. The CDR3 DNA sequence: TGTGCCAGCAGCTCCGGGTCGGAGATCCAGTACTTC.

Many counts were recorded for this clonotype. The chain carries TRBV28 and TRBJ2-4, with TRBD1 matching 11 bases. Trimming cost V 5 bases and J 4 bases; bases outside gene matches: 4. Germline assignment: CDR1 MDHEN and CDR2 SYDVKM. The CDR3 covers 15 residues. CDR3 sequence reads: CASSGTGGRKNIQYF. CDR3 nucleotides: TGTGCCAGCAGTGGGACAGGGGGTCGGAAAAACATTCAGTACTTC.

In this sample, this clonotype turned up many times. In DNA form, the CDR3 reads TGTGCCAGCAGCCAAGCTGGTAATTCACCCCTCCACTTT. It codes for CASSQAGNSPLHF. The J gene is TRBJ1-6, the V gene TRBV14; no reliable D call. From germline, CDR1 is SGHDN and CDR2 FVKESK. There are 13 residues in the CDR3. V was pared by 1 base and J by 6 bases, with 4 bases between. The variable domain in full, with the rest retrieved from reference TRBV14 and TRBJ1-6, is EAGVTQFPSHSVIEKGQTVTLRCDPISGHDNLYWYRRVMGKEIKFLLHFVKESKQDESGMPNNRFLAERTGGTYSTLKVQPAELEDSGVYFCASSQAGNSPLHFGNGTRLTVT.

The sample holds many counts of this clonotype. The genes are TRBV28 and TRBJ2-7, with 15 bases identical to TRBD2. V lost 5 bases and J lost 0; bases outside the gene matches: 8. The germline CDR1 and CDR2 sequences are MDHEN and SYDVKM. CDR3 length equals 18 residues. Here the CDR3 DNA reads TGTGCCAGCAGTATAGGGACTAGCGGGAGGCAAGGCTCCTACGAGCAGTACTTC. It is translated as CASSIGTSGRQGSYEQYF.

The table lists this clonotype with a few counts. This rearrangement joins TRBV30 to TRBJ1-5; D not resolved. The CDR3 covers 14 residues. With 2 bases removed from V and 1 base from J, the gap between germline ends came to 9 bases. Germline V CDR1 and CDR2: GTSNPN, SVGIG (reference sequence). The CDR3 DNA reads TGTGCCTGGAGTACGGGGATCAGCAATCAGCCCCAGCATTTT. It specifies CAWSTGISNQPQHF.

This CDR3 reads CSASLGAAYNEQFF. The DNA for the CDR3 is TGCAGTGCTAGCCTTGGGGCGGCCTACAATGAGCAGTTCTTC. The chain couples TRBV20-1 to TRBJ2-1; possible D gene TRBD1, 5 bases. V lost 3 bases to trimming and J lost 2 bases, with 11 bases between them. Germline CDR1 DFQATT, CDR2 SNEGSKA (reference sequence). The CDR3 is made up of 14 amino acids.

This clonotype was detected many times. V and J are TRBV28 and TRBJ2-7; perhaps D is TRBD1 or TRBD2 (5 bases each). The CDR3 loop spans 15 amino acids. Germline values: CDR1 MDHEN, CDR2 SYDVKM. The V gene lost 5 bases and the J gene lost 0 bases, with 14 bases spanning the gap. As DNA, the CDR3 is TGTGCCAGCAGTCAACGGGGCTTAAGCTCCTACGAGCAGTACTTC. This encodes CASSQRGLSSYEQYF.

This clonotype has more than one count but fewer than ten. V gene TRBV28 combines with J gene TRBJ1-3; 7 bases are a match to TRBD1. Germline V CDR1 and CDR2: MDHEN, SYDVKM. Trimming removed 5 bases from V and 0 bases from J; junction bases left unmatched: 7. The CDR3 totals 16 residues. The CDR3 nucleotides are TGTGCCAGCAGTCCCGGGACAGTCTTCTCTGGAAACACCATATATTTT. It yields the protein CASSPGTVFSGNTIYF.

In this sample, this clonotype turned up many times. The V gene is TRBV7-6, the J gene TRBJ1-1; 10 positions agree with TRBD1. The germline V gene encodes CDR1 SGHVS and CDR2 FNYEAQ. The J segment lost 1 base and the V segment lost 8 bases, leaving 13 bases of the junction unmatched. This CDR3 spans 17 amino acids. CDR3 residues: CASQMLGTGAPNTEAFF. For the CDR3, the DNA is TGTGCCAGCCAAATGCTCGGGACAGGGGCTCCGAACACTGAAGCTTTCTTT.

This clonotype was counted ten times or more. The chain has TRBV25-1 and TRBJ2-3, with 10 bases identical to TRBD2. The trim removed 9 bases at V and 6 bases at J, leaving 6 bases unmatched. Germline V lookup: CDR1 MGHDK, CDR2 SYGVNS. The CDR3 has 13 amino acids. CDR3 sequence reads: CASSSGSGDTQYF. Written as DNA, the CDR3 is TGTGCCAGTTCTAGCGGGAGCGGGGATACGCAGTATTTT.

The genes are TRBV20-1 and TRBJ2-5, with a possible D match to TRBD1 (5 bases). Trimming pared 3 bases from V and 2 bases from J, leaving 7 bases between. The CDR3 runs to 12 residues. CDR1 DFQATT and CDR2 SNEGSKA come from the germline V gene (reference sequence). CDR3 bases: TGCAGTGCTAGCCCAGGGCAAGAGACCCAGTACTTC. Translating gives CSASPGQETQYF.

This clonotype was detected many times. The chain has TRBV20-1 and TRBJ2-1; 10 bases are a match to TRBD2. CDR3 length: 15 residues. V shed 6 bases, J shed 6 bases, and the junction held 11 bases outside the gene matches. Per germline, CDR1 DFQATT and CDR2 SNEGSKA (reference sequence). CDR3: CSAILTSGIGNEQFF. CDR3 DNA sequence: TGCAGTGCCATATTAACTAGCGGGATTGGCAATGAGCAGTTCTTC.

The genes are TRBV6-1 and TRBJ2-6; D possibly corresponds to TRBD2 (5 bases). V lost 2 bases, J lost 4 bases, and 18 bases lay in between. Germline-derived CDR1 and CDR2 are MNHNS and SASEGT. The CDR3 has 18 residues. The CDR3 coding sequence is TGTGCCAGCAGTGAAAGGAGAAGGAGGAGTGTCGGGGCCAACGTCCTGACTTTC. This encodes CASSERRRRSVGANVLTF.

This rearrangement joins TRBV18 to TRBJ2-1; TRBD2 matches 12 bases. Germline values: CDR1 KGHSH, CDR2 LQKENI. The V segment lost 4 bases and the J segment 6 bases; nucleotides outside the gene matches: 13. CDR3 length: 18 residues. The CDR3 DNA follows: TGTGCCAGCTCACTACAAAGGACTAGCGGGATTACCCGCAATGAGCAGTTCTTC. It codes for CASSLQRTSGITRNEQFF.